The 18 T cell receptor beta chains presented below share a single source sample, sequenced in a study of cytotoxic CD8 clonotypes in ibrutinib-treated CLL. Only in-frame clones appear in the TCRdb table, and some are missing; sequencing was by immunoSEQ multiplex PCR. The repertoire includes about 140,000 clones, 75% to 85% of them detected once, and 7.5% to 8% sits in the top ten. Sequencing used PBMCs, obtained after 36 months of ibrutinib treatment. These receptors were obtained from a human donor with chronic lymphocytic leukemia.

V gene TRBV2 combines with J gene TRBJ2-7; the D gene is possibly TRBD1 (7 bases). Germline V gene lookup returns CDR1 SNHLY and CDR2 FYNNEI. Between the trimmed V and J ends, which lost 2 bases and 6 bases, there was a span of 20 bases. This CDR3 comprises 16 residues. CDR3 amino acids: CASSERRLAGGLEQYF. The CDR3 DNA is TGTGCCAGCAGTGAAAGACGTCTCGCAGGGGGGCTCGAGCAGTACTTC.

The rearrangement joins TRBV5-1 to TRBJ1-2; 9 bases are a match to TRBD1. CDR3 size: 14 residues. Germline CDR1 reads SGHRS; CDR2 reads YFSETQ. V was pared by 3 bases and J by 5 bases, with 5 bases of the junction left unmatched. As DNA, the CDR3 is TGCGCCAGCAGCTCTAACAGGGGGCAATATGGCTACACCTTC. Protein sequence: CASSSNRGQYGYTF.

This clone was seen a handful of times. The rearrangement links TRBV6-1 to TRBJ1-5; no definite D call. Trimming removed 1 base at V and 4 bases at J, with 8 bases between. Germline values: CDR1 MNHNS, CDR2 SASEGT. The CDR3 sequence is 14 residues long. CDR3: CASSEGRLNQPQHF. The CDR3 nucleotides are TGTGCCAGCAGTGAAGGCAGGTTGAATCAGCCCCAGCATTTT.

The V gene is TRBV7-9, the J gene TRBJ2-3; 11 positions match TRBD2. Germline CDR1 SEHNR, CDR2 FQNEAQ (reference sequence). V was pared by 8 bases and J by 4 bases, with 20 bases of the junction left unmatched. CDR3 length: 19 residues. For the CDR3, the DNA is TGTGCCAGCCGCCAGGGGAGTCTAGCGGGAGGCTTGCGCCCAGATACGCAGTATTTT. Its protein is CASRQGSLAGGLRPDTQYF.

The gene calls are TRBV10-3 and TRBJ2-7, with 8 bases aligning to TRBD2. The CDR3 spans 11 residues. Germline V gene data show CDR1 as ENHRY and CDR2 as SYGVKD. Trimming removed 8 bases from V and 4 bases from J; junction bases left unmatched: 1. CDR3 in DNA: TGTGCCATCGGCGGGAGGTACGAGCAGTACTTC. This gives the protein CAIGGRYEQYF.

This chain links TRBV14 with TRBJ1-1; the match to TRBD1 covers 7 bases. Germline V gene sequence: CDR1 SGHDN, CDR2 FVKESK. The ends lost 0 bases at V and 6 bases at J; junction bases unmatched: 4. This CDR3 has 14 amino acids. In nucleotides, the CDR3 is TGTGCCAGCAGCCAAGAAAGGACAGGCGCTGAAGCTTTCTTT. Translating gives CASSQERTGAEAFF.

The rearrangement joins TRBV28 to TRBJ1-2; no clear D gene. This CDR3 spans 13 amino acids. With 0 bases removed from V and 5 bases from J, the gap between germline ends came to 7 bases. Germline V gene data show CDR1 as MDHEN and CDR2 as SYDVKM. The DNA for the CDR3 is TGTGCCAGCAGTTTATGGGCAGATTATGGCTACACCTTC. It translates to CASSLWADYGYTF.

With regard to this clone: Sequence at one end of the junction differs from germline and may be a read error. The chain has TRBV9 and TRBJ2-1; D gene unclear. The CDR3 has 13 amino acids. CDR1 and CDR2 from the germline V gene are SGDLS and YYNGEE. CDR3 sequence: CASSLSSNNEQFF. Here the CDR3 DNA reads TGTGCCAGCAGCCTTAGCTCCAACAATGAGCAGTTCTTC.

The chain has TRBV6-5 and TRBJ1-1; D gene unclear. Trimming took 2 bases from V and 4 from J, leaving 8 bases between them. The CDR3 runs 13 residues. Germline CDR1 reads MNHEY; CDR2 reads SVGAGI. This CDR3 is CASSYTRGTEAFF. CDR3 nucleotides: TGTGCCAGCAGTTACACCCGGGGCACTGAAGCTTTCTTT.

This chain connects TRBV4-1 to TRBJ2-2; possible D gene TRBD2, 5 bases. Looked up from germline, CDR1 is MGHRA and CDR2 is YSYEKL. This CDR3 has 16 residues. The V and J ends lost 0 bases and 3 bases respectively, with 11 bases between them. The CDR3 loop is CASSQDSGLHTGELFF. DNA of the CDR3: TGCGCCAGCAGCCAAGATTCCGGACTTCACACCGGGGAGCTGTTTTTT.

V and J are TRBV15 and TRBJ2-7; no definite D call. Trimming left V 4 bases short and J 4 bases short, with 11 bases between. The CDR3 consists of 13 residues. CDR1 is LNHNV, CDR2 YYDKDF, per germline (reference sequence). CDR3 amino acids: CATSTPMNYEQYF. CDR3 nucleotides: TGTGCCACCAGCACCCCCATGAATTACGAGCAGTACTTC.

The chain recombines TRBV19 with TRBJ2-5; D is uncertain. Per germline, CDR1 LNHDA and CDR2 SQIVND (reference sequence). The CDR3 sequence is 15 residues long. Trimming cost V 7 bases and J 4 bases, with 19 bases left between them. CDR3 amino acids: CASKALKVVVETQYF. The CDR3 nucleotides read TGTGCCAGTAAGGCACTCAAGGTGGTAGTAGAGACCCAGTACTTC.

The V gene is TRBV15, the J gene TRBJ1-1; 7 bases agree with TRBD1. The CDR3 is made up of 16 amino acids. V was pared by 0 bases and J by 1 base, with 5 bases of the junction left unmatched. The germline V gene has CDR1 LNHNV and CDR2 YYDKDF (reference sequence). The CDR3 sequence: CATSRDLRDRNTEAFF. CDR3 DNA sequence: TGTGCCACCAGCAGAGACCTCCGGGACAGGAACACTGAAGCTTTCTTT.

V gene TRBV6-1 combines with J gene TRBJ1-5, with D possibly being TRBD1 (5 bases). V lost 6 bases and J 0 bases, leaving 12 bases between the germline ends. This CDR3 has 15 residues. The germline V gene encodes CDR1 MNHNS and CDR2 SASEGT. Here the CDR3 DNA reads TGTGCCAGCAGAGCCGGCAGGGTTAGCAATCAGCCCCAGCATTTT. Its translation: CASRAGRVSNQPQHF.

J is TRBJ2-1 and V is TRBV7-3; D is uncertain. In germline, CDR1 is SGHTA, CDR2 FQGTGA. CDR3 length equals 14 residues. V lost 1 base to trimming and J lost 4 bases, with 8 bases between them. CDR3 in DNA: TGTGCCAGCAGCTTAAGTTCAGTTTACAATGAGCAGTTCTTC. This translates into CASSLSSVYNEQFF.

The V gene is TRBV4-1, the J gene TRBJ2-7, with 9 bases that match TRBD1. The CDR3 is 15 amino acids. With 3 bases clipped from V and 2 bases from J, the junction kept 5 bases outside the gene matches. CDR1 and CDR2 (germline): MGHRA, YSYEKL. The CDR3 here is CASSHSGQGTYEQYF. In nucleotides, the CDR3 is TGCGCCAGCAGCCACTCGGGACAGGGAACCTACGAGCAGTACTTC.

The V call is TRBV30, the J call TRBJ1-6; D perhaps matches TRBD1 (6 bases). V lost 0 bases and J lost 11, with 17 bases in between. The CDR3 contains 15 residues. Germline loops: CDR1 GTSNPN, CDR2 SVGIG (reference sequence). The CDR3 DNA reads as TGTGCCTGGAGTGTACAGGGACATAGGCCTCCACCCCTCCACTTT. Its translation is CAWSVQGHRPPPLHF.

The chain is built from TRBV9 and TRBJ2-3; D is uncertain. Per germline, CDR1 SGDLS and CDR2 YYNGEE. V gave up 2 bases and J gave up 4 bases, with 11 bases separating them. The CDR3 extends over 14 amino acids. CDR3 residues: CASSVFLSADTQYF. The CDR3 bases are TGTGCCAGCAGCGTTTTTCTTTCGGCAGATACGCAGTATTTT.